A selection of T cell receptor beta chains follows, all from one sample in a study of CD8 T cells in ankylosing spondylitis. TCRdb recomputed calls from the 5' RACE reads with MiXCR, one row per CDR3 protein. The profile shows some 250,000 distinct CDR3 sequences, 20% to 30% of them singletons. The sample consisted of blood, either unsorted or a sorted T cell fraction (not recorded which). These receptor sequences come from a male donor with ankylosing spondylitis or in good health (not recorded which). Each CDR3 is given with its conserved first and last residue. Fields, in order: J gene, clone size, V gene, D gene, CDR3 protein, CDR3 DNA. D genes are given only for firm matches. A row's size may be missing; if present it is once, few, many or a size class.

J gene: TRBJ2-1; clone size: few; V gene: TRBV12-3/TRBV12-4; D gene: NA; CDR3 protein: CASSPQGNEQFF; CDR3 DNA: TGTGCCAGCAGTCCCCAGGGGAATGAGCAGTTCTTC
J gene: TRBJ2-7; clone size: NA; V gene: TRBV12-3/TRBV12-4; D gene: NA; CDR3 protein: CASRSPGVYEQYF; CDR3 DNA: TGTGCCAGCAGGTCCCCAGGGGTCTACGAGCAGTACTTC
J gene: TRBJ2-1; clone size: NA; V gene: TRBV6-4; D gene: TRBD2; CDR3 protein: CASTRLAGGSYNEQFF; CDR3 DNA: TGTGCCAGCACTAGACTAGCGGGTGGGTCCTACAATGAGCAGTTCTTC
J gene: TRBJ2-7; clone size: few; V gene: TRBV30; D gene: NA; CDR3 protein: CAWSLAATYEQYF; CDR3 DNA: TGTGCCTGGAGTTTGGCGGCAACCTACGAGCAGTACTTC
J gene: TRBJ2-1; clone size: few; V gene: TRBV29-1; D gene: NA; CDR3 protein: CSVETWGGVQFF; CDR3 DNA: TGCAGCGTTGAGACTTGGGGCGGGGTGCAGTTCTTC
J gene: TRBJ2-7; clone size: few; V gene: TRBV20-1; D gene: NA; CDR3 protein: CSASGLRRGTYEQYF; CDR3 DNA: TGCAGTGCTAGTGGTCTCCGGAGGGGAACCTACGAGCAGTACTTC
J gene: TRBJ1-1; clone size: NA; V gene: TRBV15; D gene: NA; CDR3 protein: CATSRGSREPIMNTEAFF; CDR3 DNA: TGTGCCACCAGCAGAGGAAGCAGGGAGCCTATTATGAACACTGAAGCTTTCTTT
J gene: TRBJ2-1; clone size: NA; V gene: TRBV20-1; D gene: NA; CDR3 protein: CSARDSQFYNEQFF; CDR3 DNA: TGCAGTGCTAGAGATAGTCAATTCTACAATGAGCAGTTCTTC
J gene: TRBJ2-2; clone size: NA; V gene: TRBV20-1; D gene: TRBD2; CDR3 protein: CSARDREGRGTGELFF; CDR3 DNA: TGCAGTGCTAGAGATCGGGAGGGGAGGGGAACCGGGGAGCTGTTTTTT
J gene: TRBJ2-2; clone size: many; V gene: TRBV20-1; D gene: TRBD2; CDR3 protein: CSARVASGGAFTGELFF; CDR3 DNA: TGCAGTGCTAGAGTGGCTAGCGGGGGGGCTTTCACCGGGGAGCTGTTTTTT
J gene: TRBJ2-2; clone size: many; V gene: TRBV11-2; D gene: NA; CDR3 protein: CASSFLTGKFAGELFF; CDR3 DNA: TGTGCCAGCAGCTTTCTAACAGGGAAATTCGCCGGGGAGCTGTTTTTT
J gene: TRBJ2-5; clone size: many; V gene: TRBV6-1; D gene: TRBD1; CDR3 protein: CASSRAGTGATQYF; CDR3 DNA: TGTGCCAGCAGTCGAGCCGGGACAGGGGCGACCCAGTACTTC
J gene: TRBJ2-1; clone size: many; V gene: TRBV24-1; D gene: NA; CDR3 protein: CATSDPRGDLYNEQFF; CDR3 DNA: TGTGCCACCAGTGACCCCAGGGGTGACCTCTACAATGAGCAGTTCTTC
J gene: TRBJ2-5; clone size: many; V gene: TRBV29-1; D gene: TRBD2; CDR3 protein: CSVSREGSETQYF; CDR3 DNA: TGCAGCGTTTCAAGGGAGGGATCGGAGACCCAGTACTTC
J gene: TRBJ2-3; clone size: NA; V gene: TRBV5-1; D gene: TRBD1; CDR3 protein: CASSLGQGPYTDTQYF; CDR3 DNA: TGCGCCAGCAGCTTAGGACAGGGGCCGTACACAGATACGCAGTATTTT
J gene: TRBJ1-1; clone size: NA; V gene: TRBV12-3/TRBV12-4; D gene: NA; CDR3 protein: CASSFSLGNTEAFF; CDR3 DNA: TGTGCCAGCAGTTTCTCTCTCGGGAACACTGAAGCTTTCTTT
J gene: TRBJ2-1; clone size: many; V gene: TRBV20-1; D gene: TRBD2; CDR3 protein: CSARGDYYNEQFF; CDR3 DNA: TGCAGTGCTAGAGGGGACTACTACAATGAGCAGTTCTTC
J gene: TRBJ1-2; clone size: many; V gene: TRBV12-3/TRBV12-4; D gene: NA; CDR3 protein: CASSLIGGASGGYTF; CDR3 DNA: TGTGCCAGCAGCCTCATTGGAGGGGCTTCAGGTGGCTACACCTTC
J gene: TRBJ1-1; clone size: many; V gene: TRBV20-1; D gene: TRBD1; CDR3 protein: CSAGQGTEAFF; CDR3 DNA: TGCAGTGCTGGACAGGGGACTGAAGCTTTCTTT
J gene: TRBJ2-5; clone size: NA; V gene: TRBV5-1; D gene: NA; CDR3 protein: CASSLGVTQETQYF; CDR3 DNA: TGCGCCAGCAGCTTGGGTGTTACCCAAGAGACCCAGTACTTC
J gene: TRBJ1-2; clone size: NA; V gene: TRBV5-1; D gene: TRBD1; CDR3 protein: CASSPGDRVRYGYTF; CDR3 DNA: TGCGCCAGCAGCCCGGGGGACAGGGTGAGGTATGGCTACACCTTC
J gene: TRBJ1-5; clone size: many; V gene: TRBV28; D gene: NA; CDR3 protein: CASSLEANQPQHF; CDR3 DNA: TGTGCCAGCAGTTTAGAAGCCAATCAGCCCCAGCATTTT
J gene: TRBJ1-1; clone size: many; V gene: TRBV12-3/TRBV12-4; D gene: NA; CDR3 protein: CASRTRVNTEAFF; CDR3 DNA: TGTGCCAGCAGGACCAGGGTGAACACTGAAGCTTTCTTT
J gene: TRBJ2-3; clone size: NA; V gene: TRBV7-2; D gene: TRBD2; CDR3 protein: CASSLVAGPPTDTQYF; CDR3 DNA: TGTGCCAGCAGCTTGGTAGCGGGGCCTCCCACAGATACGCAGTATTTT
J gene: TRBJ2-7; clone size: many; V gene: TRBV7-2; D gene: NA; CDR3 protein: CASSLVRGTYEQYF; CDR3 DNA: TGTGCCAGCAGCTTAGTTAGGGGAACCTACGAGCAGTACTTC
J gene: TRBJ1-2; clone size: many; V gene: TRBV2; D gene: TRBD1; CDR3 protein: CASGTGQGDYTF; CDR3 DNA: TGTGCCAGCGGCACAGGACAGGGCGACTACACCTTC
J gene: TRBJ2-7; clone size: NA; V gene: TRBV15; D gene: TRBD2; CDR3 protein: CATRTSGLYEQYF; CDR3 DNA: TGTGCCACCAGGACTAGCGGGCTTTACGAGCAGTACTTC